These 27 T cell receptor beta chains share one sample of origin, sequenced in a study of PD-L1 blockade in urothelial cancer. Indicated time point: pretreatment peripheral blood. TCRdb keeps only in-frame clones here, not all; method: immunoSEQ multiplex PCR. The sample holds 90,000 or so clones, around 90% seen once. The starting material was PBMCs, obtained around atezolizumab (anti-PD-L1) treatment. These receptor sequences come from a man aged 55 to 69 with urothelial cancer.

The CDR3 DNA sequence: TGTGCCAGCCAGGGGTTACATGAGCAGTTCTTC. This sequence encodes CASQGLHEQFF. The genes are TRBV28 and TRBJ2-1, with a weak D call TRBD1 (6 bases). V shed 8 bases and J shed 8 bases, with 10 bases lying between them. There are 11 residues in the CDR3. Germline V lookup: CDR1 MDHEN, CDR2 SYDVKM.

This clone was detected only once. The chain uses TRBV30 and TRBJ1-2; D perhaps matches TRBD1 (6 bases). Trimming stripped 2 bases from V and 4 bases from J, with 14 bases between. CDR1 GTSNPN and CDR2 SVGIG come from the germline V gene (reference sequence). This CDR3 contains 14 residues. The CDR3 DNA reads TGTGCCTGGAGTTCTCCAGGGGTGGGCTATGGCTACACCTTC. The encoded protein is CAWSSPGVGYGYTF.

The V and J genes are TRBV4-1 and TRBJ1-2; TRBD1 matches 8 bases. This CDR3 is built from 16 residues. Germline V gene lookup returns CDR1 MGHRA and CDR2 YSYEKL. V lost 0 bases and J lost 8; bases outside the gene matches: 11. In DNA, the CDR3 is TGCGCCAGCAGCCAAGAACGGTCAGGGGGCCTTGGCGGCTACACCTTC. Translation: CASSQERSGGLGGYTF.

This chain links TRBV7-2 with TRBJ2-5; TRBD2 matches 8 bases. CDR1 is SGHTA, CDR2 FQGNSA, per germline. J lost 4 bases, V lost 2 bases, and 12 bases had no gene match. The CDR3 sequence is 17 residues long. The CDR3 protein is CASSLPHTTRGGETQYF. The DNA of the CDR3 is TGTGCCAGCAGCTTACCTCACACAACCCGGGGGGGAGAGACCCAGTACTTC.

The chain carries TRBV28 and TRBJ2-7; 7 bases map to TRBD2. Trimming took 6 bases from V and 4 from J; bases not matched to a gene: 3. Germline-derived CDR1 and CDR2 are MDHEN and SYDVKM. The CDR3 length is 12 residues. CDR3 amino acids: CASRGRVYEQYF. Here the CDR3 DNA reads TGTGCCAGCAGGGGGAGGGTATACGAGCAGTACTTC.

The chain's CDR3 is CSVEVGQRTQYF. CDR3 in DNA: TGCAGCGTTGAAGTCGGACAACGTACGCAGTATTTT. This chain connects TRBV29-1 to TRBJ2-3; a possible D gene is TRBD1 (5 bases). The CDR3 length is 12 residues. Germline values: CDR1 SQVTM, CDR2 ANQGSEA. Trimming cost V 1 base and J 8 bases, with 10 bases left between them.

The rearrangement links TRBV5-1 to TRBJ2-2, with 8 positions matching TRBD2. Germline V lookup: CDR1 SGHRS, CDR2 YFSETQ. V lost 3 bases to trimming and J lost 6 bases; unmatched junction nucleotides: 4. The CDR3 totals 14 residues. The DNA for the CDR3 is TGCGCCAGCAGCTCAATGCGGGGGGCCGGGGAGCTGTTTTTT. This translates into CASSSMRGAGELFF.

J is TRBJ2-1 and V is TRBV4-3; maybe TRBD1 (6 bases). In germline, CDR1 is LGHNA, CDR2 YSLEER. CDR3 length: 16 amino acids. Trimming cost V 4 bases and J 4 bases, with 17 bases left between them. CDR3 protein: CASSRGYREAYNEQFF. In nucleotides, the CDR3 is TGCGCCAGCAGCCGGGGGTACAGGGAAGCTTACAATGAGCAGTTCTTC.

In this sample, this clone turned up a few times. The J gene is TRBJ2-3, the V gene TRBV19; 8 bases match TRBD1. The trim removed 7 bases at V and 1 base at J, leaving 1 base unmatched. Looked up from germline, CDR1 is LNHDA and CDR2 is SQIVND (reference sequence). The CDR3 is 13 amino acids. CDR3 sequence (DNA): TGTGCCAGTATGGGACAGGGCACAGATACGCAGTATTTT. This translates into CASMGQGTDTQYF. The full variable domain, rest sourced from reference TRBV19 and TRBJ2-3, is DGGITQSPKYLFRKEGQNVTLSCEQNLNHDAMYWYRQDPGQGLRLIYYSQIVNDFQKGDIAEGYSVSREKKESFPLTVTSAQKNPTAFYLCASMGQGTDTQYFGPGTRLTVL.

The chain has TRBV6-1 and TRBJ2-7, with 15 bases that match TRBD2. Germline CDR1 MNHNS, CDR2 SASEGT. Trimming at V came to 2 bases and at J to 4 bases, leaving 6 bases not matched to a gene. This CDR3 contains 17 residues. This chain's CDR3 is CASSERGTSGGTYEQYF. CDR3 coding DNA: TGTGCCAGCAGTGAACGCGGGACTAGCGGGGGGACTTACGAGCAGTACTTC.

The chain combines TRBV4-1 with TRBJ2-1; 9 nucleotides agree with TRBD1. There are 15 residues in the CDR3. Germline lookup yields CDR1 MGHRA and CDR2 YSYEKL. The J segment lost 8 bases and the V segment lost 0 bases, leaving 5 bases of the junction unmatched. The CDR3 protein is CASSQETGGVYEQFF. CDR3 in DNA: TGCGCCAGCAGCCAAGAGACAGGGGGTGTCTATGAGCAGTTCTTC.

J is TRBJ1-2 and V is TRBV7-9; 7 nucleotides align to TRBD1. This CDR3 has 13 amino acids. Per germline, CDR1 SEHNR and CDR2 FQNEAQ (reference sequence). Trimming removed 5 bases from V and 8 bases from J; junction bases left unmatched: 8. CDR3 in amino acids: CASSPQGGQGYTF. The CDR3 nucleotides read TGTGCCAGCAGCCCCCAGGGGGGCCAAGGCTACACCTTC.

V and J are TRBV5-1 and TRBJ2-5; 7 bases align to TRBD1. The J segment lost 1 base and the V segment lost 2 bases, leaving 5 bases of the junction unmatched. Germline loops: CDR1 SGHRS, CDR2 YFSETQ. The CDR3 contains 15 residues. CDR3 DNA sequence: TGCGCCAGCAGCTTTTCGGACAGGAGCCAAGAGACCCAGTACTTC. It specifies CASSFSDRSQETQYF.

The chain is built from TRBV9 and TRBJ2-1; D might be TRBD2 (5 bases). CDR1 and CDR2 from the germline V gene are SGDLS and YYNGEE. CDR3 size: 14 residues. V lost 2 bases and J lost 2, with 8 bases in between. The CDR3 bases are TGTGCCAGCAGCGTCAGCGGCCCCTACAATGAGCAGTTCTTC. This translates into CASSVSGPYNEQFF.

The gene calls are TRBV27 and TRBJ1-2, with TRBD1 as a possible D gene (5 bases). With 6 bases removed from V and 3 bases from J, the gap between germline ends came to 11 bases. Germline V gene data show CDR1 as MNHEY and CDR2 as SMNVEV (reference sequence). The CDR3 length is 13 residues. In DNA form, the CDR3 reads TGTGCCAGCAGACCCGACAGAGACTATGGCTACACCTTC. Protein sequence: CASRPDRDYGYTF.

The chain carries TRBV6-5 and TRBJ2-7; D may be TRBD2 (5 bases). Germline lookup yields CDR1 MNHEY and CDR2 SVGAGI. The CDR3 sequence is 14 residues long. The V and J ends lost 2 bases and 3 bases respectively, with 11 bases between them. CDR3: CASSYGGRFYEQYF. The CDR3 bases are TGTGCCAGCAGTTACGGAGGAAGGTTCTACGAGCAGTACTTC.

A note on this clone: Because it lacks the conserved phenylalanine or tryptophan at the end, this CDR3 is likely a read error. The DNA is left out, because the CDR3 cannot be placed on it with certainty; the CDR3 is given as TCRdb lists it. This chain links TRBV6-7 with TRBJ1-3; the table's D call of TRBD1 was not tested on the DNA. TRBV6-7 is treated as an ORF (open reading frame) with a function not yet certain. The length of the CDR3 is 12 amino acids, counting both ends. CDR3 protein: CASREQGDFHLE.

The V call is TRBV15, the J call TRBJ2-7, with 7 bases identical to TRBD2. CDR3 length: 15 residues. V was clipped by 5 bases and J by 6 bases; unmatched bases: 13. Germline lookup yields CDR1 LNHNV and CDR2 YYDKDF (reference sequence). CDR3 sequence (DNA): TGTGCCACCAGCCCCAGGACCGGCGGCGGGAGCGAGCAGTACTTC. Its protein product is CATSPRTGGGSEQYF.

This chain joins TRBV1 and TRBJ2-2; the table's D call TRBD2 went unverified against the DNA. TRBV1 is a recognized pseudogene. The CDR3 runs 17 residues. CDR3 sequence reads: CTSSKPGTSLNTGELFF. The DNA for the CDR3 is TGCACCTCGTCGAAACCGGGGACTAGTCTTAACACCGGGGAGCTGTTTTTT.

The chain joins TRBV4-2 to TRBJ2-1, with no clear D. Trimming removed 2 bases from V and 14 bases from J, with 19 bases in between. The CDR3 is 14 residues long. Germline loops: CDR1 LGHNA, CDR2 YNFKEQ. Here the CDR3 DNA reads TGTGCCAGCAGCCAATATGATCGGAAACCGGGTGAGTTCTTC. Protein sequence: CASSQYDRKPGEFF.

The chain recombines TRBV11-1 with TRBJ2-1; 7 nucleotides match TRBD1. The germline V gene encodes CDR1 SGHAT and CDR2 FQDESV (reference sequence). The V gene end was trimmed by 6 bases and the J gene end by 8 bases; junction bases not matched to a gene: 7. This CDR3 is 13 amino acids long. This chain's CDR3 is CASRWTGTDEQFF. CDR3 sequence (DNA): TGTGCCAGCAGGTGGACTGGGACAGATGAGCAGTTCTTC.

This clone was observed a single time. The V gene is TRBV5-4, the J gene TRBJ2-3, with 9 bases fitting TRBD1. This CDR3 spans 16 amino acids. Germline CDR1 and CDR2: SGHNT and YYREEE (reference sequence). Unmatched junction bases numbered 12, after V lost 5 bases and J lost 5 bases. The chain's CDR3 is CASSRTGQGVKDTQYF. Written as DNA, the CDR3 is TGTGCCAGCAGTCGGACGGGACAGGGTGTCAAAGATACGCAGTATTTT.

In nucleotides, the CDR3 is TGTGCCAGCTCACCAGGGACAGGGGATGAAAAACTGTTTTTT. Translated, it gives CASSPGTGDEKLFF. The chain combines TRBV18 with TRBJ1-4; 10 nucleotides line up with TRBD1. J was trimmed by 6 bases and V by 2 bases; bases with no gene match: 0. CDR1 and CDR2 from the germline V gene are KGHSH and LQKENI. The CDR3 sequence is 14 residues long.

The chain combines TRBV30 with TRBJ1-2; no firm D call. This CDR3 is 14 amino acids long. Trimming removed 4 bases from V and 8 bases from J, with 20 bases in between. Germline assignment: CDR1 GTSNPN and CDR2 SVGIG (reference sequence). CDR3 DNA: TGTGCCTGGATGAAGATTAGGTTGGGCCCCGGCTACACCTTC. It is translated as CAWMKIRLGPGYTF. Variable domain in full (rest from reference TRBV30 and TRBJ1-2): SQTIHQWPATLVQPVGSPLSLECTVEGTSNPNLYWYRQAAGRGLQLLFYSVGIGQISSEVPQNLSASRPQDRQFILSSKKLLLSDSGFYLCAWMKIRLGPGYTFGSGTRLTVV.

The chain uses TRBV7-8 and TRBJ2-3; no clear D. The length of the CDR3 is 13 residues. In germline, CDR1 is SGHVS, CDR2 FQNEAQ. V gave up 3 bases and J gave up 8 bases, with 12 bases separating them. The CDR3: CASSLGLGATQYF. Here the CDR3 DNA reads TGTGCCAGCAGCTTGGGTCTAGGTGCTACGCAGTATTTT.

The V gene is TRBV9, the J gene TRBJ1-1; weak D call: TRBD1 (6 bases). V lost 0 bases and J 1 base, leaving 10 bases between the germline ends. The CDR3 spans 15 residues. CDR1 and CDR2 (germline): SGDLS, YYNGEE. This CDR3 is CASSVGQGTNTEAFF. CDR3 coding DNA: TGTGCCAGCAGCGTAGGTCAGGGGACGAACACTGAAGCTTTCTTT.

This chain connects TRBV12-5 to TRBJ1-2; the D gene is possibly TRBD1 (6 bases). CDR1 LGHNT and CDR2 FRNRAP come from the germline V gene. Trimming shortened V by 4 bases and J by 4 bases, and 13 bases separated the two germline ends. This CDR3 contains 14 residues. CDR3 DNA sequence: TGTGCTAGTGGTTCGGGCGGCAGGGGCTATGGCTACACCTTC. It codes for CASGSGGRGYGYTF.